These 3 T cell receptor beta chains share one sample of origin, sequenced in a study of cytomegalovirus exposure and HLA in healthy donors. Primers for the PCR totalled 60 Vbeta and 13 Jbeta. This table comes from immunoSEQ multiplex PCR, and its TCRdb copy is limited to in-frame clones, with some not included. The sample has about 130,000 clones, more than 65% seen once. What was sequenced was PBMCs. The source of these receptors is a man in his fifties in good health and CMV-seronegative.

V usage is TRBV2 and J usage is TRBJ1-6, with D possibly matching TRBD1 (5 bases). This CDR3 comprises 13 residues. V lost 6 bases and J lost 5, with 8 bases in between. CDR1 is SNHLY and CDR2 is FYNNEI in the germline V gene. This CDR3 is CASREGNNSPLHF. The CDR3, as DNA: TGTGCCAGCAGGGAGGGGAATAATTCACCCCTCCACTTT. The full variable domain, with the rest looked up from reference TRBV2 and TRBJ1-6, is EPEVTQTPSHQVTQMGQEVILRCVPISNHLYFYWYRQILGQKVEFLVSFYNNEISEKSEIFDDQFSVERPDGSNFTLKIRSTKLEDSAMYFCASREGNNSPLHFGNGTRLTVT.

This chain connects TRBV10-3 to TRBJ2-5, with D maybe TRBD2 (6 bases). V gave up 10 bases and J gave up 5 bases, with 17 bases separating them. CDR1 is ENHRY, CDR2 SYGVKD, per germline. CDR3 length equals 13 residues. This CDR3 reads CATRVSGQETQYF. CDR3 coding DNA: TGTGCCACCAGGGTCAGCGGGCAGGAGACCCAGTACTTC.

V and J are TRBV4-1 and TRBJ1-2; D is unresolved. Per the germline V gene, CDR1 is MGHRA and CDR2 is YSYEKL. CDR3 size: 13 residues. The V and J ends lost 4 bases and 2 bases respectively, with 8 bases between them. The CDR3 protein is CASSPTENYGYTF. The CDR3 region has the DNA TGCGCCAGCAGCCCCACGGAGAACTATGGCTACACCTTC.